The 12 T cell receptor beta chains listed next were all sequenced from one sample in a study of blood T cell repertoires in COVID-19. TCRdb's copy holds only in-frame clones and misses some; the assay was immunoSEQ multiplex PCR. This table has approximately 59,000 clones, about four fifths appearing once. Source material: peripheral blood. These receptors all stem from a woman older than 75 with acute or convalescent COVID-19.

The chain employs TRBV5-1 and TRBJ1-6, with 9 nucleotides matching TRBD1. The CDR3 contains 14 residues. Germline CDR1 reads SGHRS; CDR2 reads YFSETQ. Trimming cost V 4 bases and J 8 bases; bases outside gene matches: 4. The CDR3 loop is CASSLTGGYSPLHF. The CDR3 DNA follows: TGCGCCAGCAGCCTTACAGGGGGCTATTCACCCCTCCACTTT.

This clone occurred once. This rearrangement joins TRBV19 to TRBJ2-1; no reliable D call. The CDR3 covers 16 residues. The V gene lost 7 bases and the J gene lost 0 bases, with 16 bases spanning the gap. The V gene's germline CDR1 is LNHDA and CDR2 SQIVND (reference sequence). CDR3 sequence: CASKNTVTDSYNEQFF. The CDR3 DNA reads TGTGCCAGTAAAAATACAGTGACGGACTCCTACAATGAGCAGTTCTTC.

CDR3 loop: CASSLKTSGDNEQFF. CDR3 sequence (DNA): TGTGCCAGCAGCCTAAAGACTAGCGGGGACAATGAGCAGTTCTTC. The rearrangement uses TRBV7-3 and TRBJ2-1, with TRBD2 matching 11 bases. This CDR3 comprises 15 residues. Germline CDR1 SGHTA, CDR2 FQGTGA. V was clipped by 5 bases and J by 5 bases; unmatched bases: 5.

V usage is TRBV11-3 and J usage is TRBJ2-1, with a weak D call TRBD2 (5 bases). The CDR3 runs to 15 residues. V dropped 4 bases and J dropped 5 bases, with 15 bases sitting between them. Germline V gene data show CDR1 as SGHNT and CDR2 as YENEEA. This CDR3 is CASSSPGIEHNEQFF. CDR3 nucleotides: TGTGCCAGCAGCTCGCCGGGGATTGAACACAATGAGCAGTTCTTC.

The chain has TRBV9 and TRBJ2-2, with 12 bases that match TRBD1. This CDR3 contains 16 residues. Trimming cost V 4 bases and J 7 bases; bases outside gene matches: 8. From germline, CDR1 is SGDLS and CDR2 YYNGEE. The CDR3 loop reads CASSTRDRGRVGELFF. Written as DNA, the CDR3 is TGTGCCAGCAGCACCCGGGACAGGGGGCGCGTCGGGGAGCTGTTTTTT.

The V gene is TRBV4-2, the J gene TRBJ1-2, with D perhaps matching TRBD1 (6 bases). The CDR3 sequence is 15 residues long. The V gene lost 3 bases and the J gene lost 8 bases, with 19 bases spanning the gap. In germline, CDR1 is LGHNA, CDR2 YNFKEQ. CDR3 loop: CASSQIHDRLGGYTF. The DNA of the CDR3 is TGTGCCAGCAGCCAGATCCATGACAGGCTAGGAGGCTACACCTTC.

V is TRBV6-5 and J is TRBJ2-1, with a possible D match to TRBD2 (5 bases). The V end lost 7 bases, the J end lost 6 bases, and 19 bases lay between the germline ends. This CDR3 contains 15 residues. Germline V gives CDR1 MNHEY, CDR2 SVGAGI. Here the CDR3 reads CASTEGLGAVNEQFF. CDR3 DNA: TGTGCCAGCACCGAAGGGCTGGGAGCGGTCAATGAGCAGTTCTTC.

Notes on this clone: The identical CDR3 is also encoded by other nucleotide sequences in the sample. The chain combines TRBV18 with TRBJ2-5; the D gene is possibly TRBD1 (6 bases). The CDR3 loop spans 12 amino acids. V was trimmed by 6 bases and J by 5 bases, leaving 10 bases between them. Germline CDR1 and CDR2: KGHSH and LQKENI. The chain's CDR3 is CASSRDRETQYF. In nucleotides, the CDR3 is TGTGCCAGCTCTCGAGACAGGGAGACCCAGTACTTC.

In this sample, this clone turned up a few times. The gene calls are TRBV28 and TRBJ1-4, with unresolved D. This CDR3 spans 11 amino acids. Germline V lookup: CDR1 MDHEN, CDR2 SYDVKM. V was shortened by 4 bases and J by 7 bases, with 4 bases between the two germline ends. The CDR3 DNA follows: TGTGCCAGCAGTTCGGGTGAAAAACTGTTTTTT. Translating gives CASSSGEKLFF.

This chain connects TRBV30 to TRBJ1-6, with 8 positions matching TRBD1. The CDR3 is made up of 14 amino acids. V was pared by 1 base and J by 9 bases, with 5 bases of the junction left unmatched. Germline V gene lookup returns CDR1 GTSNPN and CDR2 SVGIG (reference sequence). The CDR3 reads CAWSGNRGSSPLHF. Written as DNA, the CDR3 is TGTGCCTGGAGTGGAAACAGGGGGAGTTCACCCCTCCACTTT.

The chain recombines TRBV27 with TRBJ2-7; tentative D call: TRBD2 (5 bases). The length of the CDR3 is 17 residues. V was cut by 8 bases and J by 1 base, with 24 bases left in between. Germline values: CDR1 MNHEY, CDR2 SMNVEV (reference sequence). Here the CDR3 DNA reads TGTGCCAGCCCCCCCTGTCGAGGGCGCCGATATTCCTACGAGCAGTACTTC. It encodes CASPPCRGRRYSYEQYF.

The chain employs TRBV4-1 and TRBJ2-3, with 10 bases that match TRBD2. Germline lookup yields CDR1 MGHRA and CDR2 YSYEKL. The V gene end was trimmed by 1 base and the J gene end by 3 bases; junction bases not matched to a gene: 4. This CDR3 comprises 16 residues. The CDR3, as DNA: TGCGCCAGCAGCCAAGTACCTAGCGGGGGAACAGATACGCAGTATTTT. Translating gives CASSQVPSGGTDTQYF.